These 15 T cell receptor beta chains came from one sample sequenced in a study of tumour-infiltrating T cells in Burkitt lymphoma. The table came from immunoSEQ multiplex PCR; TCRdb's copy has only in-frame clones and leaves some out. The data hold some 1,600 clones, with 9.5% to 15% observed a single time. The sequenced material came from tumor tissue. These receptors all come from a human donor with Burkitt lymphoma.

The chain is built from TRBV10-2 and TRBJ1-2; TRBD1 is a possible D gene (6 bases). V was trimmed by 2 bases and J by 3 bases, leaving 10 bases between them. Germline CDR1 WSHSY, CDR2 SAAADI. The CDR3 consists of 14 residues. DNA of the CDR3: TGCGCCAGCAGTGAGAGGGGGGGGCACTATGGCTACACCTTC. This translates into CASSERGGHYGYTF.

Note on this clone: Sequence at one end of the junction differs from germline and may be a read error. J is TRBJ2-7 and V is TRBV11-2, with 7 bases that match TRBD1. Germline-derived CDR1 and CDR2 are SGHAT and FQNNGV. The CDR3 has 17 residues. CDR3 sequence reads: CASILILWDSPRHEQYF. The CDR3 nucleotides read TGTGCCAGCATCTTAATTTTGTGGGACAGCCCTCGACACGAGCAGTACTTC.

This clone was counted a few times. V usage is TRBV7-8 and J usage is TRBJ2-7; 9 positions agree with TRBD1. This CDR3 has 17 residues. Per germline, CDR1 SGHVS and CDR2 FQNEAQ. J gave up 0 bases and V 1 base, and 7 bases lay outside the gene matches. The CDR3 DNA reads TGTGCCAGCAGCTTAGGCCCAAGGACAGGGGACTCCTACGAGCAGTACTTC. Protein sequence: CASSLGPRTGDSYEQYF.

V gene TRBV7-9 combines with J gene TRBJ1-4; D unclear. V lost 1 base and J 5 bases, leaving 11 bases between the germline ends. This CDR3 is 15 amino acids long. Per germline, CDR1 SEHNR and CDR2 FQNEAQ (reference sequence). CDR3 sequence reads: CASSLGWAANEKLFF. In DNA form, the CDR3 reads TGTGCCAGCAGCTTAGGGTGGGCAGCAAATGAAAAACTGTTTTTT.

This clone has a handful of counts. The V gene is TRBV14, the J gene TRBJ2-1; 10 nucleotides align to TRBD2. Germline CDR1 SGHDN, CDR2 FVKESK. This CDR3 comprises 16 residues. J was trimmed by 8 bases and V by 0 bases; bases with no gene match: 7. CDR3: CASSQETAGGPYEQFF. The CDR3 bases are TGTGCCAGCAGCCAAGAGACAGCGGGAGGGCCATATGAGCAGTTCTTC.

The chain links TRBV5-1 to TRBJ2-1; 9 bases are a match to TRBD2. V trimming: 4 bases; J trimming: 0 bases; junction bases outside the gene matches: 20. The CDR3 sequence is 21 residues long. The germline V gene encodes CDR1 SGHRS and CDR2 YFSETQ. The CDR3 region is CASSPDPLRTSAHISYNEQFF. Written as DNA, the CDR3 is TGCGCCAGCAGCCCCGATCCTCTTCGGACTAGCGCACATATCTCCTACAATGAGCAGTTCTTC.

This clone was seen a few times. The rearrangement links TRBV15 to TRBJ1-5; 9 bases are shared with TRBD1. The CDR3 covers 18 residues. Germline V gene lookup returns CDR1 LNHNV and CDR2 YYDKDF (reference sequence). The J segment lost 6 bases and the V segment lost 3 bases, leaving 15 bases of the junction unmatched. CDR3 residues: CATSRGTGIYDSGQPQHF. The CDR3 coding sequence is TGTGCCACCAGCAGGGGGACAGGGATCTACGATAGCGGTCAGCCCCAGCATTTT.

The chain employs TRBV5-5 and TRBJ2-1; D uncertain. The V end lost 2 bases, the J end lost 0 bases, and 6 bases lay between the germline ends. This CDR3 region has 14 residues. The germline V gene has CDR1 SGHKS and CDR2 YYEKEE (reference sequence). The CDR3 reads CASSFGFSYNEQFF. The CDR3 DNA reads as TGTGCCAGCAGCTTCGGATTCTCCTACAATGAGCAGTTCTTC.

This clone was counted between two and nine times. The V and J genes are TRBV30 and TRBJ1-1; D not resolved. The CDR3 is made up of 12 amino acids. V lost 0 bases and J lost 12, with 14 bases in between. Germline CDR1 GTSNPN, CDR2 SVGIG (reference sequence). The CDR3 DNA is TGTGCCTGGAGTGTACTCTCCGGGGAAACTTTCTTT. This encodes CAWSVLSGETFF.

The chain is built from TRBV28 and TRBJ2-2; D call uncertain. V dropped 2 bases and J dropped 5 bases, with 3 bases sitting between them. Germline CDR1 reads MDHEN; CDR2 reads SYDVKM. CDR3 size: 12 residues. CDR3 amino acids: CASSLTTGELFF. DNA for the CDR3: TGTGCCAGCAGTTTAACTACCGGGGAGCTGTTTTTT.

This chain joins TRBV11-2 and TRBJ2-3; no reliable D call. V lost 0 bases and J 2 bases, leaving 6 bases between the germline ends. The V gene's germline CDR1 is SGHAT and CDR2 FQNNGV. CDR3 length: 14 amino acids. In nucleotides, the CDR3 is TGTGCCAGCAGCTTAGAGGGATACACAGATACGCAGTATTTT. It codes for CASSLEGYTDTQYF.

Comment on this clone: The sample holds other DNA sequences that translate to the same CDR3. The gene calls are TRBV14 and TRBJ1-5; D gene uncertain. The CDR3 sequence is 12 residues long. Germline values: CDR1 SGHDN, CDR2 FVKESK. V was clipped by 1 base and J by 4 bases, with 2 bases between them. The CDR3 region is CASSQGNQPQHF. Here the CDR3 DNA reads TGTGCCAGCAGCCAAGGGAATCAGCCCCAGCATTTT.

The chain has TRBV10-3 and TRBJ2-5, with 7 positions matching TRBD2. Per germline, CDR1 ENHRY and CDR2 SYGVKD. V trimming: 6 bases; J trimming: 0 bases; junction bases outside the gene matches: 4. CDR3 size: 14 residues. CDR3 sequence (DNA): TGTGCCATCAGGACTAGCCTGTACCAAGAGACCCAGTACTTC. It translates to CAIRTSLYQETQYF.

The J gene is TRBJ1-5, the V gene TRBV7-9; D uncertain. The CDR3 has 16 residues. Germline CDR1 SEHNR, CDR2 FQNEAQ (reference sequence). Between the trimmed V and J ends, which lost 4 bases and 0 bases, there was a span of 13 bases. CDR3 DNA: TGTGCCAGCAGCTATTATGCGGAAAATAGCAATCAGCCCCAGCATTTT. This codes for CASSYYAENSNQPQHF.

This clone was observed a handful of times. The V and J genes are TRBV7-7 and TRBJ2-2, with 9 bases lining up with TRBD2. The ends lost 2 bases at V and 4 bases at J; junction bases unmatched: 5. Germline loops: CDR1 SSHAT, CDR2 FNYEAQ (reference sequence). This CDR3 is 16 amino acids long. The CDR3 DNA follows: TGTGCCAGCAGCTTAACTAGCGGGCACGGCACCGGGGAGCTGTTTTTT. Protein sequence: CASSLTSGHGTGELFF.